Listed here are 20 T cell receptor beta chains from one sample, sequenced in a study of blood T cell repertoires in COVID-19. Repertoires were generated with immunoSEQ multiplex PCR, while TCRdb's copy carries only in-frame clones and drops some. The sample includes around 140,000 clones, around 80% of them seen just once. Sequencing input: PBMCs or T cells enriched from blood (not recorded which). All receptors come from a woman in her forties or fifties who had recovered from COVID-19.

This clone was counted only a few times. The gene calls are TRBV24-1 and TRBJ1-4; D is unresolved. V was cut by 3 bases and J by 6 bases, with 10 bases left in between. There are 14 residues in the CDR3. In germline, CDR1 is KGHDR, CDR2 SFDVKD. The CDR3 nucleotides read TGTGCCACCAGTGATAGTCACCGGGATGAAAAACTGTTTTTT. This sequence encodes CATSDSHRDEKLFF.

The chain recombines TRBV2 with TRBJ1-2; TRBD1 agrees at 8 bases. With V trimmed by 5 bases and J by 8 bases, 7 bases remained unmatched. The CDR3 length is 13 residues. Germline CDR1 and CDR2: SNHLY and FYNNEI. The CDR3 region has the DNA TGTGCCAGCAGTCAACAGGGGGATCGGGGCTACACCTTC. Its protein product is CASSQQGDRGYTF.

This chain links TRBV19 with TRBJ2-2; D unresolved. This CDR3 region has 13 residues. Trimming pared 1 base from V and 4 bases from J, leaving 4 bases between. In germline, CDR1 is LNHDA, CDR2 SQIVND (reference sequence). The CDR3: CASSIVITGELFF. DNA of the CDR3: TGTGCCAGTAGTATAGTCATCACCGGGGAGCTGTTTTTT.

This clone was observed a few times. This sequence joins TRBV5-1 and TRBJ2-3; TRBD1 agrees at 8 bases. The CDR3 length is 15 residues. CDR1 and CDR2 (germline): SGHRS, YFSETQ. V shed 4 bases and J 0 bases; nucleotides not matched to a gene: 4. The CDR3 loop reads CASSPDRASTDTQYF. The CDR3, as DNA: TGCGCCAGCAGCCCGGACAGGGCCAGCACAGATACGCAGTATTTT.

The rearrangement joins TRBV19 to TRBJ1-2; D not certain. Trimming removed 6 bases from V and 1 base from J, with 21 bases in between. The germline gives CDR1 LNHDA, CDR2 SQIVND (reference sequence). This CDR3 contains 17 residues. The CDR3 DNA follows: TGTGCCAGTAGCTATTATCTGGGCCTTGCCGATAACTATGGCTACACCTTC. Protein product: CASSYYLGLADNYGYTF.

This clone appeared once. The CDR3 loop is CASSLVRVQCYEQYF. CDR3 sequence (DNA): TGTGCCAGCAGCTTAGTGAGGGTTCAATGTTACGAGCAGTACTTC. V and J are TRBV7-6 and TRBJ2-7; D might be TRBD2 (5 bases). V dropped 1 base and J dropped 4 bases, with 14 bases sitting between them. The germline gives CDR1 SGHVS, CDR2 FNYEAQ. This CDR3 has 15 residues. Complete variable domain (other parts from reference TRBV7-6 and TRBJ2-7): GAGVSQSPRYKVTKRGQDVALRCDPISGHVSLYWYRQALGQGPEFLTYFNYEAQQDKSGLPNDRFSAERPEGSISTLTIQRTEQRDSAMYRCASSLVRVQCYEQYFGPGTRLTVT.

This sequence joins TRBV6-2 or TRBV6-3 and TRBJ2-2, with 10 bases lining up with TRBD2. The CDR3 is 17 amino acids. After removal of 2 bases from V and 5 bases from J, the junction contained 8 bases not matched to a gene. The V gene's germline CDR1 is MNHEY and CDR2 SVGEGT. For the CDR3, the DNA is TGTGCCAGCAGTTACCCTAGCGGGGGTGAAGGGACCGGGGAGCTGTTTTTT. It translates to CASSYPSGGEGTGELFF.

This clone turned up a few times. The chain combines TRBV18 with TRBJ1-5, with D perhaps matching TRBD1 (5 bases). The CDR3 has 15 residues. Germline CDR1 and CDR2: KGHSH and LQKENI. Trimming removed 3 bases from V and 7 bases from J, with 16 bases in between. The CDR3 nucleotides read TGTGCCAGCTCACCGGTGGGACGGGGGACCCAGCCCCAGCATTTT. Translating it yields CASSPVGRGTQPQHF.

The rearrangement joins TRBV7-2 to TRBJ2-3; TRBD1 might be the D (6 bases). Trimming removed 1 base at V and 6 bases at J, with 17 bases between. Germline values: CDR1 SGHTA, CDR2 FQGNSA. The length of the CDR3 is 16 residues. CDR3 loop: CASSLERSSQGDTQYF. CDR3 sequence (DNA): TGTGCCAGCAGCTTAGAAAGGTCTAGCCAGGGGGATACGCAGTATTTT.

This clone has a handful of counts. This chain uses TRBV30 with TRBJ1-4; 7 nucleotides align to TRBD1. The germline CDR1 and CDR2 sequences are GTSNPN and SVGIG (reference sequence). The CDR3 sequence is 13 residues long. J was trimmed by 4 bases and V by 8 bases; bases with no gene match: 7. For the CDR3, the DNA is TGTGCCGGGAATTCAGGGGGTAATGAAAAACTGTTTTTT. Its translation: CAGNSGGNEKLFF.

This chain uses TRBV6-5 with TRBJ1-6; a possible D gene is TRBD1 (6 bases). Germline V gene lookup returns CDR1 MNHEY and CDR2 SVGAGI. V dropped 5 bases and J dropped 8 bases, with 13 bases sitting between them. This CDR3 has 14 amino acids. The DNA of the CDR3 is TGTGCCAGCAGTCGGGACACGGCGGATTCACCCCTCCACTTT. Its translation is CASSRDTADSPLHF.

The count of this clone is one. The CDR3 region has the DNA TGTGCCAGCAGTTTTGGGGTCGGAGGCTCTGGCTACACCTTC. It is translated as CASSFGVGGSGYTF. The chain is built from TRBV28 and TRBJ1-2; the D is unclear. V gave up 3 bases and J gave up 7 bases, with 15 bases separating them. CDR1 MDHEN and CDR2 SYDVKM come from the germline V gene. The CDR3 contains 14 residues.

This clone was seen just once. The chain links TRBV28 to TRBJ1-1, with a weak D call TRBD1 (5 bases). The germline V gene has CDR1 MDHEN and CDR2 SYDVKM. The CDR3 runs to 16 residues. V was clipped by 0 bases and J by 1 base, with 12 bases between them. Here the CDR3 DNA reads TGTGCCAGCAGTTTATGGACTGGACATTCGAACACTGAAGCTTTCTTT. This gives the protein CASSLWTGHSNTEAFF.

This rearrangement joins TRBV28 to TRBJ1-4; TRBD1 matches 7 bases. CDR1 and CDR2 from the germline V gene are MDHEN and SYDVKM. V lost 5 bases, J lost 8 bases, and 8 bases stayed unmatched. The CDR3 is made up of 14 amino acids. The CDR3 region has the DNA TGTGCCAGCAGTCAACAGGGGAGACAGGAAAAACTGTTTTTT. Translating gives CASSQQGRQEKLFF.

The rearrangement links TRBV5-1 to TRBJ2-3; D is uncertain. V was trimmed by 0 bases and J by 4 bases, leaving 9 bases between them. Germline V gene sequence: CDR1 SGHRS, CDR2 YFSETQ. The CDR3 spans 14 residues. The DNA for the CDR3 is TGCGCCAGCAGCTTGGGGTCGGGTGCAGATACGCAGTATTTT. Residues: CASSLGSGADTQYF.

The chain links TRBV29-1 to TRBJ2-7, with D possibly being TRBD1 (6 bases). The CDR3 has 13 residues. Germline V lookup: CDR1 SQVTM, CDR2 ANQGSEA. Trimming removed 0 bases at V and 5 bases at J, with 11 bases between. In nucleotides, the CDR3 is TGCAGCGTTGAAGACCGAAGGACAGACGAGCAGTACTTC. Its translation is CSVEDRRTDEQYF.

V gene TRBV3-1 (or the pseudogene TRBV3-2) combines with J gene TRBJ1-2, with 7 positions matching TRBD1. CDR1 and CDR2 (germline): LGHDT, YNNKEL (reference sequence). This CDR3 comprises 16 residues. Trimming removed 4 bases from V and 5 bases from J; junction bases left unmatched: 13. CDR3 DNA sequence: TGTGCCAGCAGCCTAAGCAGTGGGGGACAGCTTTATGGCTACACCTTC. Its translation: CASSLSSGGQLYGYTF.

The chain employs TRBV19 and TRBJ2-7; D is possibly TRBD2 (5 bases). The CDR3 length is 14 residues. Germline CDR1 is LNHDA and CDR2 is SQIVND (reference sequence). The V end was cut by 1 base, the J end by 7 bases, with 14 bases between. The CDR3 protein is CASSIGGNREEQYV. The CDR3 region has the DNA TGTGCCAGTAGTATAGGTGGTAATCGGGAAGAGCAGTACGTC.

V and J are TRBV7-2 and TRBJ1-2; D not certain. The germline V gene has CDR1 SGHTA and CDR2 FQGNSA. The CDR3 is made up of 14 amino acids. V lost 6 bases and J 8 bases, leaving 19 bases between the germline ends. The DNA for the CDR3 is TGTGCCAGCAGACTTCTTAGCGGGTCGGCGGGCTACACCTTC. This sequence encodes CASRLLSGSAGYTF.

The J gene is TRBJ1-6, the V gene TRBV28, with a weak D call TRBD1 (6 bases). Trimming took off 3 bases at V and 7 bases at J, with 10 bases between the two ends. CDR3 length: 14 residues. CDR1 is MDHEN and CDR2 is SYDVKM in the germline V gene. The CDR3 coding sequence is TGTGCCAGCAGTTTTGTACAGGGAAATTCACCCCTCCACTTT. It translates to CASSFVQGNSPLHF.